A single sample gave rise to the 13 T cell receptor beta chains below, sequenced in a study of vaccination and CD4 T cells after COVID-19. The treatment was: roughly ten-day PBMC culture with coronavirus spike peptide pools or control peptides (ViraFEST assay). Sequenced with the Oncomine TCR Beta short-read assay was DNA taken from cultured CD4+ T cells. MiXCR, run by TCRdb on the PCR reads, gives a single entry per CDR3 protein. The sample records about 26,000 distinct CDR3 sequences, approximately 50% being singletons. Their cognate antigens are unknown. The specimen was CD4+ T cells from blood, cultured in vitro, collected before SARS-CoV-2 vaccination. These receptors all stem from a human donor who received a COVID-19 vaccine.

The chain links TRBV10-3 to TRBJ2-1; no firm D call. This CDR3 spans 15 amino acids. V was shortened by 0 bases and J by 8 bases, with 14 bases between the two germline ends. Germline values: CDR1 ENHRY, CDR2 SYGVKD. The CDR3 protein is CAISESWSRGDEQFF. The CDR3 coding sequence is TGTGCCATCAGTGAGTCGTGGTCGCGTGGCGATGAGCAGTTCTTC.

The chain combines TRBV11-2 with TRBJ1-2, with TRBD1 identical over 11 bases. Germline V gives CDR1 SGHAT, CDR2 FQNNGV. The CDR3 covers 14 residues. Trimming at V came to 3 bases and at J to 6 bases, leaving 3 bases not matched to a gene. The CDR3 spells CASSLGQGGDGYTF. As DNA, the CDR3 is TGTGCCAGCAGCTTGGGACAGGGGGGAGATGGCTACACCTTC.

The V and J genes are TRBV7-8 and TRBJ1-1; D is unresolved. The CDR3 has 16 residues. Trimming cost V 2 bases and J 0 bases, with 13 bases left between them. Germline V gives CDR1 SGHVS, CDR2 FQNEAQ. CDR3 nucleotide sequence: TGTGCCAGCAGCTTAAACCCAACCCCTTTGAACACTGAAGCTTTCTTT. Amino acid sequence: CASSLNPTPLNTEAFF.

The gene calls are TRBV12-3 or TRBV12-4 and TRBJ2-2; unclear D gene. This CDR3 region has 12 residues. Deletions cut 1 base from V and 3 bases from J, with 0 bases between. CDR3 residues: CASSLDTGELFF. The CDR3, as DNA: TGTGCCAGCAGTTTAGACACCGGGGAGCTGTTTTTT.

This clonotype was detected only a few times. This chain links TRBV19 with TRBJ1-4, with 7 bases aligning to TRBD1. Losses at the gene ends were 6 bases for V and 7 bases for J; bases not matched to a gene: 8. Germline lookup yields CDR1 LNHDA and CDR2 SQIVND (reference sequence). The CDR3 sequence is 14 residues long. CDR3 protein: CASREGGAGEKLFF. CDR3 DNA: TGTGCCAGTAGAGAAGGGGGCGCGGGTGAAAAACTGTTTTTT.

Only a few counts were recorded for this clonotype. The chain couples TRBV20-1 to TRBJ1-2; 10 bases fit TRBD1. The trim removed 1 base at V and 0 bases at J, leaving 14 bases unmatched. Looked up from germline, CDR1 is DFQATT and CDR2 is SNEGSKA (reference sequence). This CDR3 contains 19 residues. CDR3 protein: CSARGLGGTGVLANYGYTF. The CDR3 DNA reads TGCAGTGCTAGAGGGCTGGGTGGGACAGGGGTCCTAGCTAACTATGGCTACACCTTC.

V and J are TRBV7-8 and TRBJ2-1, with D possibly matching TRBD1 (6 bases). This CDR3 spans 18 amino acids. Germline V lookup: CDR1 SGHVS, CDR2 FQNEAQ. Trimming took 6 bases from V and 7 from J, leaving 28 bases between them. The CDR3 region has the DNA TGTGCCAGCAGGCGGTCCACAGGGATATCCCCCTTCGCAAATGAGCAGTTCTTC. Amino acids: CASRRSTGISPFANEQFF.

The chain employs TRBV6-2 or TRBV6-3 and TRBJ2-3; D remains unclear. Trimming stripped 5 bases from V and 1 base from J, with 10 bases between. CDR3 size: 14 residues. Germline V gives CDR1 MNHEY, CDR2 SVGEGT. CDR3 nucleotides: TGTGCCAGCAGTACCGGCGTAGGCACAGATACGCAGTATTTT. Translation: CASSTGVGTDTQYF.

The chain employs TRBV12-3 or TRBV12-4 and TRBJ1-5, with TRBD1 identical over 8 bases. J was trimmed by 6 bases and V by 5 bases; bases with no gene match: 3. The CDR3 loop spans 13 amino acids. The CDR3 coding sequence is TGTGCCAGCAGTATCACAGGGGGTCAGCCCCAGCATTTT. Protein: CASSITGGQPQHF.

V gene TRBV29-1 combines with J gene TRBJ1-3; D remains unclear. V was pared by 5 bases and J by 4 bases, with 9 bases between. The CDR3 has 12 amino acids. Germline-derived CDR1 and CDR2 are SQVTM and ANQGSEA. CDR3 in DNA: TGCAGCGTTTTTGGAGGGGGAAACACCATATATTTT. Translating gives CSVFGGGNTIYF. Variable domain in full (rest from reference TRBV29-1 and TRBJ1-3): SAVISQKPSRDICQRGTSLTIQCQVDSQVTMMFWYRQQPGQSLTLIATANQGSEATYESGFVIDKFPISRPNLTFSTLTVSNMSPEDSSIYLCSVFGGGNTIYFGEGSWLTVV.

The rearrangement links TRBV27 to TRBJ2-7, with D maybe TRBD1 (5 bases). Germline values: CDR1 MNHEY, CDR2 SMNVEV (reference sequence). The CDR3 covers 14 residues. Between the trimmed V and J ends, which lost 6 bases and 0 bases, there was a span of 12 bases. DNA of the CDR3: TGTGCCAGCAGGCCGACAGCGAACTCCTACGAGCAGTACTTC. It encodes CASRPTANSYEQYF.

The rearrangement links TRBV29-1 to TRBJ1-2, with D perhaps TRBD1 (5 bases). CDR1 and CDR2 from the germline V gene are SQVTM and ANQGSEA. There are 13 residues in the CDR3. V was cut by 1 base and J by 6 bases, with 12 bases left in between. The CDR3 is CSVEVTTVNGYTF. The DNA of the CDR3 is TGCAGCGTTGAAGTAACGACAGTTAATGGCTACACCTTC.

The CDR3 coding sequence is TGTGCCAGCAGCTTATCAATGAACACTGAAGCTTTCTTT. Translated: CASSLSMNTEAFF. The chain couples TRBV11-2 to TRBJ1-1; unclear D gene. The CDR3 is 13 amino acids. Germline V CDR1 and CDR2: SGHAT, FQNNGV. V gave up 2 bases and J gave up 0 bases, with 4 bases separating them.